Sequencing of this T cell receptor (beta chain) was carried out in a study of post-analysis software for immune sequencing data. Every TCR beta cDNA library bore unique molecular identifiers. TCRdb processed the PCR reads anew with MiXCR; each CDR3 protein has one entry. This sample has approximately 730,000 distinct CDR3 sequences, with 46% found just once. A word on this clonotype: Its antigen is as yet unknown.

Germline CDR1 and CDR2: KGHDR and SFDVKD. This CDR3 comprises 16 residues. With V trimmed by 5 bases and J by 9 bases, 13 bases remained unmatched. The study, taken as a whole, reports: A few TRBV segments occurring more often in patients than controls included TRBV5-6, TRBV5-1 and TRBV20-1.

The TCR comes from a girl under 18 with multiple sclerosis. The chain combines TRBV24-1 with TRBJ2-1, with 9 bases lining up with TRBD1. The sequenced sample was blood. CDR3 coding DNA: TGTGCCACCAGTGCCCCGAACAGGGGGCGCCATCTTGAGCAGTTCTTC. Translating it yields CATSAPNRGRHLEQFF.